Each of the 17 T cell receptor beta chains below was sequenced from the same sample in a study of radiation and T cells in renal cell carcinoma. Assay: immunoSEQ multiplex PCR; the TCRdb copy retains only in-frame clones and omits some. Counted here are about 73,000 clones, around 78% occurring once; the ten biggest clones make up approximately 2.4%. Described time point: blood 4 weeks post-SBRT, at nephrectomy. Treatment denoted: 15 Gy SBRT to primary tumor, nephrectomy 4 weeks later. The sample consisted of blood, taken from a patient whose treatment included radiotherapy and nephrectomy. The receptor source for this set is an older woman with renal cell carcinoma.

The chain recombines TRBV5-1 with TRBJ2-1; D possibly corresponds to TRBD1 (7 bases). The CDR3 consists of 19 residues. CDR1 and CDR2 from the germline V gene are SGHRS and YFSETQ. V lost 4 bases to trimming and J lost 5 bases, with 28 bases between them. CDR3 coding DNA: TGCGCCAGCAGCGCAGGTTGGACAGGACTATACATAGTTAACAATGAGCAGTTCTTC. Residues: CASSAGWTGLYIVNNEQFF.

This rearrangement joins TRBV5-4 to TRBJ2-7, with 7 bases matching TRBD1. The germline V gene encodes CDR1 SGHNT and CDR2 YYREEE (reference sequence). The junction had 3 bases not matched to a gene; V was cut back by 4 bases and J by 2 bases. The CDR3 loop spans 13 amino acids. The CDR3 loop is CASSPGTAYEQYF. CDR3 in DNA: TGTGCCAGCAGCCCCGGGACAGCCTACGAGCAGTACTTC. The whole variable domain, remainder taken from reference TRBV5-4 and TRBJ2-7, is ETGVTQSPTHLIKTRGQQVTLRCSSQSGHNTVSWYQQALGQGPQFIFQYYREEENGRGNFPPRFSGLQFPNYSSELNVNALELDDSALYLCASSPGTAYEQYFGPGTRLTVT.

This clone was counted once. Its ends do not fully match the called genes, so a read error is possible. The genes are TRBV27 and TRBJ1-1; TRBD1 might be the D (5 bases). The CDR3 is 17 residues long. Germline CDR1 MNHEY, CDR2 SMNVEV (reference sequence). The CDR3 nucleotides read TGTGCCAGCAGTTCGAGGACCGGTTGGGGGAGGAACCCTGAAGCTTTCTTT. Protein: CASSSRTGWGRNPEAFF.

The chain recombines TRBV19 with TRBJ2-5; 7 bases match TRBD1. The DNA end is a closer match to TRBJ2-7, so the J assignment may be wrong. Looked up from germline, CDR1 is LNHDA and CDR2 is SQIVND (reference sequence). CDR3 length equals 14 residues. CDR3 residues: CASSSGTDPYEQYF. In nucleotides, the CDR3 is TGTGCCAGTAGTTCCGGGACAGATCCCTACGAGCAGTACTTC.

The genes are TRBV9 and TRBJ2-2; D remains unclear. The CDR3 sequence is 15 residues long. Germline assignment: CDR1 SGDLS and CDR2 YYNGEE. V lost 0 bases, J lost 4 bases, and 10 bases lay in between. CDR3 amino acids: CASSVDGGSTGELFF. CDR3 bases: TGTGCCAGCAGCGTAGATGGCGGCTCCACCGGGGAGCTGTTTTTT.

This rearrangement joins TRBV28 to TRBJ1-3; weak D call: TRBD1 (5 bases). The germline CDR1 and CDR2 sequences are MDHEN and SYDVKM. V was shortened by 3 bases and J by 5 bases, with 17 bases between the two germline ends. The CDR3 runs 16 residues. The CDR3 coding sequence is TGTGCCAGCAGTTTGGCTATGAGGCAGGGAAGAAACACCATATATTTT. This gives the protein CASSLAMRQGRNTIYF.

Here the CDR3 DNA reads TGTGCCAGTAGTACCCACCCGGGACAAGGCTATGGCTACACCTTC. It translates to CASSTHPGQGYGYTF. J is TRBJ1-2 and V is TRBV19, with D maybe TRBD1 (6 bases). The germline CDR1 and CDR2 sequences are LNHDA and SQIVND (reference sequence). The V end lost 4 bases, the J end lost 4 bases, and 16 bases lay between the germline ends. There are 15 residues in the CDR3.

The gene calls are TRBV30 and TRBJ2-1; D may be TRBD2 (6 bases). V was shortened by 3 bases and J by 3 bases, with 12 bases between the two germline ends. This CDR3 comprises 14 residues. Germline CDR1 is GTSNPN and CDR2 is SVGIG (reference sequence). The CDR3 nucleotides are TGTGCCTGGAGCGCCGGGGGAGGCTACAATGAGCAGTTCTTC. Its protein product is CAWSAGGGYNEQFF.

The chain uses TRBV7-8 and TRBJ1-1; possible D gene TRBD1, 6 bases. Trimming left V 4 bases short and J 1 base short, with 7 bases between. The CDR3 runs to 13 residues. Per the germline V gene, CDR1 is SGHVS and CDR2 is FQNEAQ. CDR3 bases: TGTGCCAGCAGCTCGACAGGGAACACTGAAGCTTTCTTT. Translating it yields CASSSTGNTEAFF. Based on the CDR3 plus reference TRBV7-8 and TRBJ1-1, the full variable domain is GAGVSQSPRYKVAKRGQDVALRCDPISGHVSLFWYQQALGQGPEFLTYFQNEAQLDKSGLPSDRFFAERPEGSVSTLKIQRTQQEDSAVYLCASSSTGNTEAFFGQGTRLTVV.

CDR3: CASSPTSGGTDTQYF. The CDR3 nucleotides read TGTGCCAGCAGCCCTACTAGCGGGGGCACAGATACGCAGTATTTT. The chain recombines TRBV7-2 with TRBJ2-3; 10 nucleotides agree with TRBD2. This CDR3 has 15 residues. In germline, CDR1 is SGHTA, CDR2 FQGNSA. V shed 5 bases, J shed 1 base, and the junction held 3 bases outside the gene matches.

The rearrangement uses TRBV10-1 and TRBJ2-2, with D possibly being TRBD1 (5 bases). This CDR3 has 13 amino acids. V lost 6 bases and J 1 base, leaving 6 bases between the germline ends. Germline loops: CDR1 WNHNN, CDR2 SYGVQD (reference sequence). CDR3 region: CASRQENTGELFF. The CDR3 region has the DNA TGCGCCAGCAGACAGGAGAACACCGGGGAGCTGTTTTTT.

This chain links TRBV28 with TRBJ1-2; TRBD1 aligns across 10 bases. V was pared by 6 bases and J by 2 bases, with 3 bases of the junction left unmatched. The length of the CDR3 is 14 residues. Germline V lookup: CDR1 MDHEN, CDR2 SYDVKM. The CDR3 nucleotides are TGTGCCAGCAGATCGACAGGGGGCAACTATGGCTACACCTTC. Translation gives CASRSTGGNYGYTF.

The rearrangement uses TRBV27 and TRBJ2-1; 7 bases fit TRBD1. J gave up 6 bases and V 6 bases, and 8 bases lay outside the gene matches. CDR3 length: 14 amino acids. CDR1 MNHEY and CDR2 SMNVEV come from the germline V gene (reference sequence). This chain's CDR3 is CASSLIQGSNEQFF. The DNA for the CDR3 is TGTGCCAGCAGCCTGATACAGGGGAGCAATGAGCAGTTCTTC.

The chain has TRBV28 and TRBJ1-4, with 7 bases lining up with TRBD1. This CDR3 contains 14 residues. Germline values: CDR1 MDHEN, CDR2 SYDVKM. V was clipped by 6 bases and J by 6 bases; unmatched bases: 7. For the CDR3, the DNA is TGTGCCAGCAGCTCGGACAGGTCGGATGAAAAACTGTTTTTT. Translation gives CASSSDRSDEKLFF.

For the CDR3, the DNA is TGCGCCAGCACAAAATTCCGGGACCGCCTGCCAGATACGCAGTATTTT. The encoded protein is CASTKFRDRLPDTQYF. The chain carries TRBV5-1 and TRBJ2-3, with D possibly being TRBD1 or TRBD2 (5 bases each). The V end lost 6 bases, the J end lost 4 bases, and 21 bases lay between the germline ends. The length of the CDR3 is 16 residues. Germline loops: CDR1 SGHRS, CDR2 YFSETQ.

V is TRBV6-6 and J is TRBJ2-5, with a weak D call TRBD1 (8 bases). The V gene lost 5 bases and the J gene lost 7 bases, with 17 bases spanning the gap. The CDR3 has 14 amino acids. Germline lookup yields CDR1 MNHNY and CDR2 SVGAGI (reference sequence). Here the CDR3 reads CASSQSTGGGTQYF. The CDR3, as DNA: TGTGCCAGCAGTCAAAGCACAGGGGGGGGGACCCAGTACTTC.

V and J are TRBV5-1 and TRBJ2-7, with TRBD2 matching over 12 bases. This CDR3 has 15 residues. CDR1 is SGHRS, CDR2 YFSETQ, per germline. J gave up 8 bases and V 0 bases, and 6 bases lay outside the gene matches. CDR3 residues: CASSLETSGSSKQYF. DNA of the CDR3: TGCGCCAGCAGCTTGGAGACTAGCGGGAGTAGTAAGCAGTACTTC.